This is a list of T cell receptor beta chains from one sample in a study of beta chain features in type 1 diabetes. Method: immunoSEQ multiplex PCR; TCRdb's copy keeps in-frame clones and lacks some. Of 450,000 or so clones listed, 10% to 12% are singletons. Material for sequencing was naive CD4+ T cells from blood. The receptors originated from a woman under 30 in good health. Both conserved end residues are part of each CDR3. The D gene is left open where the match is weak. The size field is filled for only some rows; it gives once, few, many or a size class.

abundance	d_gene	v_gene	j_gene	CDR3aa	CDR3nt
few	-	TRBV7-2	TRBJ2-5	CASSTYRGPRGSQYF	TGTGCCAGCTCGACCTACAGAGGGCCTAGAGGTTCCCAGTACTTC
few	-	TRBV6-5	TRBJ2-3	CASKGYSTDTQYF	TGTGCCAGCAAGGGCTATTCCACAGATACGCAGTATTTT
few	-	TRBV7-2	TRBJ2-3	CASSNRTGTDTQYF	TGTGCCAGCAGCAATAGGACAGGCACAGATACGCAGTATTTT
-	-	TRBV7-3	TRBJ2-5	CASSVRGETQYF	TGTGCCAGCAGCGTACGAGGAGAGACCCAGTACTTC
-	TRBD2	TRBV30	TRBJ2-1	CAWSATSGRAGEQFF	TGTGCCTGGAGTGCGACTAGCGGGAGGGCCGGGGAGCAGTTCTTC
few	-	TRBV9	TRBJ2-2	CASSSDGTNTGELFF	TGTGCCAGCAGCTCCGACGGAACGAACACCGGGGAGCTGTTTTTT
few	-	TRBV29-1	TRBJ2-1	CSAQFSYEQFF	TGCAGCGCGCAATTTTCGTATGAGCAGTTCTTC
few	-	TRBV28	TRBJ2-4	CASRGSGGVAKNIQYF	TGTGCCAGCAGGGGATCCGGAGGAGTAGCCAAAAACATTCAGTACTTC
few	-	TRBV29-1	TRBJ1-2	CSVQGGSYGYTF	TGCAGCGTCCAGGGTGGCTCCTATGGCTACACCTTC
few	-	TRBV9	TRBJ1-2	CASRAAGFVYGYTF	TGTGCCAGCAGGGCAGCGGGGTTTGTCTATGGCTACACCTTC
few	-	TRBV29-1	TRBJ2-1	CSSTDRGARGQFF	TGCAGCTCCACCGACCGGGGCGCCCGTGGGCAGTTCTTC
few	-	TRBV29-1	TRBJ2-3	CSVVSLRHPDTQYF	TGCAGCGTTGTATCCCTAAGGCATCCAGATACGCAGTATTTT
-	-	TRBV7-2	TRBJ1-4	CASSPTGPNEKLFF	TGTGCCAGCAGCCCGACGGGACCAAATGAAAAACTGTTTTTT
few	-	TRBV5-4	TRBJ1-2	CASSLIGIVGYTF	TGTGCCAGCAGCTTGATTGGGATCGTTGGCTACACCTTC
-	-	TRBV25-1	TRBJ2-4	CASSDIRMGDRDIQYF	TGTGCCAGCAGTGATATTCGAATGGGGGATCGGGACATTCAGTACTTC
-	TRBD2	TRBV13	TRBJ2-1	CASKYGGRKNEQFF	TGTGCCAGCAAATATGGCGGGAGGAAGAATGAGCAGTTCTTC
few	-	TRBV7-3	TRBJ2-5	CASSLNSLQETQYF	TGTGCCAGCAGCTTGAACAGCCTCCAAGAGACCCAGTACTTC
-	TRBD1	TRBV10-3	TRBJ2-7	CAIETGTGGGEQYF	TGTGCCATCGAGACTGGGACAGGGGGCGGCGAGCAGTACTTC
few	-	TRBV7-2	TRBJ2-1	CASSGHRAAYNEQFF	TGTGCCAGCAGCGGACACAGGGCTGCCTACAATGAGCAGTTCTTC
-	TRBD2	TRBV9	TRBJ2-3	CASSAGGLAGTDTQYF	TGTGCCAGCAGCGCCGGAGGGCTAGCGGGCACAGATACGCAGTATTTT
few	TRBD2	TRBV4-3	TRBJ2-5	CASSQGTSGFQETQYF	TGCGCCAGCAGCCAAGGGACTAGCGGATTCCAAGAGACCCAGTACTTC
-	-	TRBV5-1	TRBJ2-7	CASTHRARGEQYF	TGCGCCAGCACCCACAGGGCCAGGGGCGAGCAGTACTTC
few	TRBD1	TRBV18	TRBJ1-5	CASSQLSRDSGPQHF	TGTGCCAGCTCACAGCTATCCCGGGACAGTGGGCCCCAGCATTTT
few	-	TRBV4-3	TRBJ2-4	CASSQDYQGTIQYF	TGCGCCAGCAGCCAAGATTACCAGGGGACCATTCAGTACTTC
-	-	TRBV29-1	TRBJ1-2	CSVAPVLTDGYTF	TGCAGCGTTGCGCCAGTACTTACTGATGGCTACACCTTC
few	-	TRBV11-3	TRBJ1-1	CASSGTGTVNTEAFF	TGTGCCAGCAGCGGAACCGGGACGGTGAACACTGAAGCTTTCTTT
-	-	TRBV4-1	TRBJ1-1	CASSQLSGAAEAFF	TGCGCCAGCAGCCAACTTTCGGGGGCTGCTGAAGCTTTCTTT
-	-	TRBV23-1	TRBJ1-5	CASSRQGQVDQPQHF	TGCGCCAGCAGTCGTCAGGGGCAGGTAGATCAGCCCCAGCATTTT
-	-	TRBV25-1	TRBJ2-3	CASSESTGARWITDTQYF	TGTGCCAGCAGTGAATCGACCGGGGCCCGGTGGATAACAGATACGCAGTATTTT
few	-	TRBV4-3	TRBJ2-7	CASSQVKGYSYEQYF	TGCGCCAGCAGCCAAGTGAAAGGATATTCTTACGAGCAGTACTTC
few	TRBD1	TRBV5-4	TRBJ2-3	CASTRGQGGTDTQYF	TGTGCCAGCACTCGCGGACAGGGAGGAACAGATACGCAGTATTTT
once	-	TRBV15	TRBJ2-7	CATSRGQYEQYF	TGTGCCACCAGCAGAGGACAGTACGAGCAGTACTTC
few	TRBD1	TRBV6-6	TRBJ1-5	CASRRQGVEPQHF	TGTGCCAGCAGACGACAGGGGGTAGAGCCCCAGCATTTT
-	TRBD2	TRBV19	TRBJ2-3	CAGGTSGGRSTDTQYF	TGTGCCGGTGGGACTAGCGGGGGCCGGAGCACAGATACGCAGTATTTT
few	TRBD1	TRBV5-6	TRBJ2-3	CASSRTGRSTDTQYF	TGTGCCAGCAGTCGGACAGGGAGAAGCACAGATACGCAGTATTTT
-	-	TRBV6-5	TRBJ2-5	CASSYIDEQETQYF	TGTGCCAGCAGTTACATCGACGAACAAGAGACCCAGTACTTC
few	TRBD1	TRBV7-2	TRBJ2-1	CASSLEGQGFDEQFF	TGTGCCAGCAGCCTAGAGGGACAGGGGTTCGATGAGCAGTTCTTC
few	-	TRBV7-9	TRBJ2-3	CASSRPGLGTDTQYF	TGTGCCAGCAGCCGGCCGGGACTTGGCACAGATACGCAGTATTTT
-	-	TRBV5-1	TRBJ1-6	CASSLGQYNSPLHF	TGCGCCAGCAGCTTGGGACAGTATAATTCACCCCTCCACTTT
few	-	TRBV30	TRBJ2-2	CAWSPRDLRPGELFF	TGTGCCTGGAGTCCCCGGGACCTCCGGCCCGGGGAGCTGTTTTTT
-	-	TRBV9	TRBJ1-2	CASSVAQASYGYTF	TGTGCCAGCAGCGTAGCGCAGGCCAGCTATGGCTACACCTTC
few	TRBD2	TRBV30	TRBJ2-1	CAWGLALNVDEQFF	TGTGCCTGGGGACTAGCCCTAAATGTTGATGAGCAGTTCTTC
-	TRBD1	TRBV29-1	TRBJ1-2	CSVEELGGQGGGYTF	TGCAGCGTTGAAGAGTTAGGTGGACAGGGAGGCGGCTACACCTTC
-	-	TRBV5-1	TRBJ2-5	CASSGVETQYF	TGCGCCAGCAGCGGCGTGGAGACCCAGTACTTC
-	-	TRBV29-1	TRBJ2-5	CSVSSWGARRGETQYF	TGCAGCGTTTCTTCGTGGGGGGCGCGTAGGGGAGAGACCCAGTACTTC
-	-	TRBV7-3	TRBJ2-1	CASSLSNNEQFF	TGTGCCAGCAGCTTAAGCAACAATGAGCAGTTCTTC
-	-	TRBV9	TRBJ1-2	CASSVDLQGRDGYTF	TGTGCCAGCAGCGTAGATCTGCAGGGTAGGGATGGCTACACCTTC
-	-	TRBV15	TRBJ2-1	CATKTGTQDEQFF	TGTGCCACCAAAACAGGGACTCAGGATGAGCAGTTCTTC
few	TRBD1	TRBV29-1	TRBJ2-1	CSVNDRAGRNEQFF	TGCAGCGTTAACGACAGGGCGGGTAGGAATGAGCAGTTCTTC
few	TRBD2	TRBV7-2	TRBJ2-3	CASSPVWRGAGDTQYF	TGTGCCAGCAGCCCTGTCTGGCGGGGGGCGGGAGATACGCAGTATTTT
-	TRBD2	TRBV4-3	TRBJ2-7	CASSRLADSYEQYF	TGCGCCAGCAGCAGACTAGCAGACTCCTACGAGCAGTACTTC
few	-	TRBV18	TRBJ1-3	CASSLQLGNTIYF	TGTGCCAGCTCACTACAACTCGGAAACACCATATATTTT
-	TRBD2	TRBV7-3	TRBJ2-1	CASSLRLASYNEQFF	TGTGCCAGCAGCCTAAGACTAGCCTCCTACAATGAGCAGTTCTTC
-	-	TRBV30	TRBJ1-1	CAWRRGGNTEAFF	TGTGCCTGGAGGCGGGGGGGAAACACTGAAGCTTTCTTT
-	TRBD1	TRBV7-8	TRBJ1-2	CASTRRGGLVNYGYTF	TGTGCCAGCACCCGACGAGGGGGCCTCGTGAACTATGGCTACACCTTC
-	TRBD2	TRBV27	TRBJ2-1	CASSREGRRQFF	TGTGCCAGCAGTCGGGAGGGGCGGAGGCAGTTCTTC
few	-	TRBV7-9	TRBJ2-2	CASSQRATNNTGELFF	TGTGCCAGCAGCCAAAGGGCGACAAATAACACCGGGGAGCTGTTTTTT
-	-	TRBV6-5	TRBJ2-5	CASRGPGSETQYF	TGTGCCAGCCGAGGTCCAGGATCAGAGACCCAGTACTTC
-	TRBD2	TRBV30	TRBJ2-1	CAWSVSLAGAQNEQFF	TGTGCCTGGAGTGTATCACTAGCGGGAGCACAGAATGAGCAGTTCTTC
few	-	TRBV5-6	TRBJ1-5	CASSSRGEKPQHF	TGTGCCAGCAGCTCGAGGGGGGAGAAGCCCCAGCATTTT